A single sample is the source of the 5 T cell receptor beta chains below, sequenced in a study of blood T cell repertoires in COVID-19. The repertoire was sequenced with immunoSEQ multiplex PCR; TCRdb's copy has only in-frame clones and lacks some. The repertoire includes more than 110,000 clones, around 89% of them detected once, and 2.5% to 3% sits in the top ten. Input material: peripheral blood. The receptors stem from a man aged 55 to 69 with active or convalescent COVID-19.

The V and J genes are TRBV5-4 and TRBJ2-3; possible D gene TRBD1, 6 bases. Trimming left V 2 bases short and J 9 bases short, with 19 bases between. The CDR3 spans 15 residues. Germline CDR1 SGHNT, CDR2 YYREEE (reference sequence). The CDR3: CASSLGGQPSGTQYF. The DNA of the CDR3 is TGTGCCAGCAGCTTAGGGGGTCAGCCCTCAGGGACGCAGTATTTT.

This clone appeared once. At one boundary the junction diverges from the germline segment, which might be a read error. The chain uses TRBV7-7 and TRBJ1-5; TRBD1 might be the D (5 bases). The CDR3 length is 15 residues. Per germline, CDR1 SSHAT and CDR2 FNYEAQ (reference sequence). This CDR3 is CASSLPGLGNQPQHF. CDR3 sequence (DNA): TGTGCTAGCAGCTTACCAGGGTTGGGCAATCAGCCCCAGCATTTT.

The chain recombines TRBV4-1 with TRBJ2-4; TRBD1 is a possible D gene (6 bases). V lost 5 bases to trimming and J lost 2 bases, with 13 bases between them. The V gene's germline CDR1 is MGHRA and CDR2 YSYEKL. The CDR3 has 15 residues. The CDR3 here is CASSNRQVTKNIQYF. In DNA form, the CDR3 reads TGCGCCAGCAGCAACCGACAGGTTACCAAAAACATTCAGTACTTC.

This clone was seen only once. This sequence joins TRBV10-2 and TRBJ1-1; D might be TRBD1 (5 bases). V lost 2 bases and J lost 5, with 12 bases in between. This CDR3 spans 14 amino acids. Germline CDR1 reads WSHSY; CDR2 reads SAAADI. The DNA for the CDR3 is TGCGCCAGCAGTGAGCAGGGTCTGGGGACTGAAGCTTTCTTT. Translating gives CASSEQGLGTEAFF.

The chain is built from TRBV10-3 and TRBJ2-7; 11 positions agree with TRBD1. This CDR3 has 16 amino acids. Looked up from germline, CDR1 is ENHRY and CDR2 is SYGVKD. V was pared by 5 bases and J by 6 bases, with 12 bases of the junction left unmatched. The CDR3 spells CAISREGQGVSSEQYF. The DNA for the CDR3 is TGTGCCATCAGTCGAGAGGGACAGGGGGTCTCGAGCGAGCAGTACTTC.